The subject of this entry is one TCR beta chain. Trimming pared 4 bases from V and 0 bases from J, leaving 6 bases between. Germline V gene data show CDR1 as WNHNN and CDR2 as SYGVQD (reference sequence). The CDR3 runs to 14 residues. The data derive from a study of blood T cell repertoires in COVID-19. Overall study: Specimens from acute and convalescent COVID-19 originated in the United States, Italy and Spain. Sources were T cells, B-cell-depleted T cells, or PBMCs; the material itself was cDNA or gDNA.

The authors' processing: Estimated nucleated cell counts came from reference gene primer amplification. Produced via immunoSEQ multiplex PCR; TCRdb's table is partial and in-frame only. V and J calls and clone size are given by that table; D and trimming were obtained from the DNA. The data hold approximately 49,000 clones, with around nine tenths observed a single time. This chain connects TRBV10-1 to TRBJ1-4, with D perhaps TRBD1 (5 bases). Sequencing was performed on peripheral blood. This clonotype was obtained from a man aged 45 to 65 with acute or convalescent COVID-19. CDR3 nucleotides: TGCGCCAGCAGTGCGGGGGCAACTAATGAAAAACTGTTTTTT. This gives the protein CASSAGATNEKLFF.